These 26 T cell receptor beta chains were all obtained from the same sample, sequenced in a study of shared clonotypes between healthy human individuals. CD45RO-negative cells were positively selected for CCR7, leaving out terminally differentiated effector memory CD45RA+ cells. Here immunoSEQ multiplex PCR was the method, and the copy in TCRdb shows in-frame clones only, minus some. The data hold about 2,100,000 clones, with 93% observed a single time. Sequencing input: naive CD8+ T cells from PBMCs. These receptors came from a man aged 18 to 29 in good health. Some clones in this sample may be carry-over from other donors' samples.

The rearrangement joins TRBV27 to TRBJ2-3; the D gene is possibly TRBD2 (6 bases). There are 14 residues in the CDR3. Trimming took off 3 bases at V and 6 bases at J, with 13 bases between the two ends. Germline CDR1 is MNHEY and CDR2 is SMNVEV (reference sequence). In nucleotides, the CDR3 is TGTGCCAGCAGTTTCTCGGGAGCGCGGGATACGCAGTATTTT. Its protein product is CASSFSGARDTQYF.

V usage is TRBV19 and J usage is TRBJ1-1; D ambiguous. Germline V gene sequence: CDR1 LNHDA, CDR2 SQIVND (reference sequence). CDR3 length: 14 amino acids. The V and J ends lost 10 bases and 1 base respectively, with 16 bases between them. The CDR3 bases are TGTGCCACGAGCCCTTGGGGAACGAACACTGAAGCTTTCTTT. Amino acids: CATSPWGTNTEAFF.

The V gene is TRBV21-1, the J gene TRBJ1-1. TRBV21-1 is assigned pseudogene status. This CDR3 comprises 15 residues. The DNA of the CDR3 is TGTGCCAGCAGCAAAGCAGGGGGGTGGAACACTGAAGCTTTCTTT. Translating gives CASSKAGGWNTEAFF.

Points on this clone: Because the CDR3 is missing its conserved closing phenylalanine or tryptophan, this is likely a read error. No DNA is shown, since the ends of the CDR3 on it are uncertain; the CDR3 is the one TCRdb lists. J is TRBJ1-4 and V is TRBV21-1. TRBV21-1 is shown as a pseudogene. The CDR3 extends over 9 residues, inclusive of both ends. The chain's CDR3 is CATRTALRV.

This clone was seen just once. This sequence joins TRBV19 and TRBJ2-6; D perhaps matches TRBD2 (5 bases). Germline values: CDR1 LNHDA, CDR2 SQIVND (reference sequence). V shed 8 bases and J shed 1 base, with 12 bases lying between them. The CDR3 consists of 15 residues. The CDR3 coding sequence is TGTGCCAGTTATAGTCGGGGATCTGGGGCCAACGTCCTGACTTTC. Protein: CASYSRGSGANVLTF.

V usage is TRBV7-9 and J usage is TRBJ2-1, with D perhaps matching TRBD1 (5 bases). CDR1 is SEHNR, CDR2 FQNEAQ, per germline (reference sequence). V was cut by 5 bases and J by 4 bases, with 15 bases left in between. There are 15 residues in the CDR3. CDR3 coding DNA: TGTGCCAGCAGCCTAGGGGAAATTTTTTACAATGAGCAGTTCTTC. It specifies CASSLGEIFYNEQFF.

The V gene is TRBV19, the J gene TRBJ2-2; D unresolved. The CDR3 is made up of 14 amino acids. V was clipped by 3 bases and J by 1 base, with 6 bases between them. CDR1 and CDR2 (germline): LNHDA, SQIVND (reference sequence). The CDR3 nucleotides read TGTGCCAGTAGTATGGGCCTGAACACCGGGGAGCTGTTTTTT. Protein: CASSMGLNTGELFF.

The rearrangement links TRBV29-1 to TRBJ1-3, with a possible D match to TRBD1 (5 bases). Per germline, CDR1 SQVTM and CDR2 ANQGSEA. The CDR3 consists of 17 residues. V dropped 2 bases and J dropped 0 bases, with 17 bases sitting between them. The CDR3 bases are TGCAGCGTTGAAAGACCTGAGGGGCCACTCTCTGGAAACACCATATATTTT. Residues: CSVERPEGPLSGNTIYF.

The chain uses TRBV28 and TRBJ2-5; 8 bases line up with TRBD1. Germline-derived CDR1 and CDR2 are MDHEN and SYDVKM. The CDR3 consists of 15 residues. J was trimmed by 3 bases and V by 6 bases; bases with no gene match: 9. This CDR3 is CASSVRTGPEETQYF. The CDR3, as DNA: TGTGCCAGCAGCGTAAGGACAGGGCCGGAAGAGACCCAGTACTTC.

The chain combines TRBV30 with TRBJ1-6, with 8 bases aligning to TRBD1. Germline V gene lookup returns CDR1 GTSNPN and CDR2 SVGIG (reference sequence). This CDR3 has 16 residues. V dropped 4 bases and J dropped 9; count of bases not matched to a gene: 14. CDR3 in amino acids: CAWINNMTGDPSPLHF. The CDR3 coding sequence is TGTGCCTGGATTAACAACATGACAGGGGACCCTTCACCCCTCCACTTT.

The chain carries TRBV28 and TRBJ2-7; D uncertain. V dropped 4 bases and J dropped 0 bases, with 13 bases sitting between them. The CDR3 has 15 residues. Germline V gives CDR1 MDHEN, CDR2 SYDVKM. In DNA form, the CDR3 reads TGTGCCAGCAGTTACCTGGCGGCGAGCTCCTACGAGCAGTACTTC. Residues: CASSYLAASSYEQYF.

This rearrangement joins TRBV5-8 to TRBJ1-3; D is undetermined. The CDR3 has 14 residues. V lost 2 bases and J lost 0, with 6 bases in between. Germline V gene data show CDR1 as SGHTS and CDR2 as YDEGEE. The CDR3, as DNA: TGTGCCAGCAGCTTCGGGGTCTCTGGAAACACCATATATTTT. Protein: CASSFGVSGNTIYF. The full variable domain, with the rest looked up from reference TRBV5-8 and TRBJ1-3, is EAGVTQSPTHLIKTRGQQATLRCSPISGHTSVYWYQQALGLGLQFLLWYDEGEERNRGNFPPRFSGRQFPNYSSELNVNALELEDSALYLCASSFGVSGNTIYFGEGSWLTVV.

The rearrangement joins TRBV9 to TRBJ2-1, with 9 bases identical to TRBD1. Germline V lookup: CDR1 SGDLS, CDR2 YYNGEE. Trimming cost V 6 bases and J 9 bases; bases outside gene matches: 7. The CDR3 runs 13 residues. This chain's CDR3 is CASTTGTGTEQFF. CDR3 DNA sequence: TGTGCCAGCACCACCGGGACAGGGACTGAGCAGTTCTTC.

Here the CDR3 reads CAWKAGQGPYEQYF. The CDR3 DNA sequence: TGTGCCTGGAAAGCGGGACAGGGCCCCTACGAGCAGTACTTC. The gene calls are TRBV30 and TRBJ2-7; 9 positions match TRBD1. Losses at the gene ends were 4 bases for V and 2 bases for J; bases not matched to a gene: 6. The CDR3 is 14 residues long. Germline V gives CDR1 GTSNPN, CDR2 SVGIG (reference sequence).

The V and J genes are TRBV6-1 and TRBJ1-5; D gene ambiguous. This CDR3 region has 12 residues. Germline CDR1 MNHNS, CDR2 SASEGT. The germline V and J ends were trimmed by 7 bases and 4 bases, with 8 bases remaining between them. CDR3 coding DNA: TGTGCCAGCAACTATTATAATCAGCCCCAGCATTTT. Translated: CASNYYNQPQHF.

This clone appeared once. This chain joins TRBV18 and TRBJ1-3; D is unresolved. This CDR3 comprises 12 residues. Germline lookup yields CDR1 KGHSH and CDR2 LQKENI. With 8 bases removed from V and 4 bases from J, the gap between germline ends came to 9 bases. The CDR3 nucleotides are TGTGCCAGCAACGACGGGGGAAACACCATATATTTT. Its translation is CASNDGGNTIYF.

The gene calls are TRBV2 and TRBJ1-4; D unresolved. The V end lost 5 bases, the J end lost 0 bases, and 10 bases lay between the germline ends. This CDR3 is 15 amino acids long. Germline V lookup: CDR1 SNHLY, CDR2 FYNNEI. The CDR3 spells CASSYISATNEKLFF. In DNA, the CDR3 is TGTGCCAGCAGTTACATTTCCGCAACTAATGAAAAACTGTTTTTT.

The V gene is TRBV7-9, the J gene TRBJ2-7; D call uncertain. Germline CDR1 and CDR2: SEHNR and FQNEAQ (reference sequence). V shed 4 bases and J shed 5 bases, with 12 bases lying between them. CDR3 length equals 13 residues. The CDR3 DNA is TGTGCCAGCAGCTGGGTGGCGGTAAACGAGCAGTACTTC. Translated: CASSWVAVNEQYF.

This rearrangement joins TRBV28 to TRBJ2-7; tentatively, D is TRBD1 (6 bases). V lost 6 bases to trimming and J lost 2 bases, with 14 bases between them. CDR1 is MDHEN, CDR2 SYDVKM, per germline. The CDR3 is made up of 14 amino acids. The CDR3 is CASSSGQRTYEQYF. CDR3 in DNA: TGTGCCAGCAGCTCTGGACAGAGAACCTACGAGCAGTACTTC.

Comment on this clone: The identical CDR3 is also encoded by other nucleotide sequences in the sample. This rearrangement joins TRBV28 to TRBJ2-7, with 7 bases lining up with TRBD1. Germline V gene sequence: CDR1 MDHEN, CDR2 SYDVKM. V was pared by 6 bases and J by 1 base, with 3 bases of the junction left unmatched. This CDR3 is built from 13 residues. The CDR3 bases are TGTGCCAGCAGGCCGACAGGGTCCTACGAGCAGTACTTC. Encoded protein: CASRPTGSYEQYF.

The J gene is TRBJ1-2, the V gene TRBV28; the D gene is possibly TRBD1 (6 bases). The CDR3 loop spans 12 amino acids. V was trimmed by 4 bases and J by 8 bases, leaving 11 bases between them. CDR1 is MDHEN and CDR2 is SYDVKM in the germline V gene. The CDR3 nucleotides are TGTGCCAGCAGTTCAGGGGACGGGGGCTACACCTTC. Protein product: CASSSGDGGYTF.

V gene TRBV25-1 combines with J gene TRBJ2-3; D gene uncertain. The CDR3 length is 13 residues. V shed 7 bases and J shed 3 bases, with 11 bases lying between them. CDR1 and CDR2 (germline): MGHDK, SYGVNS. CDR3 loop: CASTQGATDTQYF. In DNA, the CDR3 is TGTGCCAGCACCCAAGGCGCTACAGATACGCAGTATTTT.

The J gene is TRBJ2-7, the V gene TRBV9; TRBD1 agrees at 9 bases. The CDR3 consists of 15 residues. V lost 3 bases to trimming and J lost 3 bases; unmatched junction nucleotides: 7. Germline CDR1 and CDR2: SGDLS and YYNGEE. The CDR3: CASSATGTGLYEQYF. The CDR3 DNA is TGTGCCAGCAGCGCCACCGGGACAGGGCTCTACGAGCAGTACTTC.

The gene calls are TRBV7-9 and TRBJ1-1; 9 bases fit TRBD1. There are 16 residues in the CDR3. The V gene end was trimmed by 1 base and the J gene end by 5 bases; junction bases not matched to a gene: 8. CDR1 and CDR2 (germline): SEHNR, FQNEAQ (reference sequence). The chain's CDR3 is CASSLGWGTGRTEAFF. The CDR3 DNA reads TGTGCCAGCAGCTTAGGGTGGGGGACAGGGCGGACTGAAGCTTTCTTT.

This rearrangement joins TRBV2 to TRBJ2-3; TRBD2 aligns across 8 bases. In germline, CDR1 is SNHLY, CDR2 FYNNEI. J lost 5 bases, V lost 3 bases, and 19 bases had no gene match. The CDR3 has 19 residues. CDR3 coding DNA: TGTGCCAGCAGTGAGGAAAGCCCCTCTAGCGGGCCTCCCCGAGATACGCAGTATTTT. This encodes CASSEESPSSGPPRDTQYF.

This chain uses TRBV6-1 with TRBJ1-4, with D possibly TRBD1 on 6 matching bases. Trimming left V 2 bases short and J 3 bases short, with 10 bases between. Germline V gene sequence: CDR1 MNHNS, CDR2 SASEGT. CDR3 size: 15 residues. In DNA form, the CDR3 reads TGTGCCAGCAGTGAACTCAAGGGGGCTAATGAAAAACTGTTTTTT. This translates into CASSELKGANEKLFF.